This section outlines one TCR beta chain sequence together with its context. Its antigen is still unknown. Germline V gene sequence: CDR1 SGHTA, CDR2 FQGTGA. V lost 5 bases to trimming and J lost 5 bases; unmatched junction nucleotides: 3. The length of the CDR3 is 15 residues. This PCR relied on a set of 60 Vbeta primers and 13 Jbeta primers. Per the original methods: An analysis that came later counted around 80 million unique TCR beta chains, around 10 million shared. The method was immunoSEQ multiplex PCR; TCRdb's version includes in-frame clones alone and lacks a portion of them. The V and J calls and clone size come from that table; D and trimming were worked out from the DNA. The sample has over 150,000 clones; about 80% are singletons. The source of the sample is a study of cytomegalovirus exposure and HLA in healthy donors. Study results and limitations: Most TCR sequences were seen very rarely across donors, but some public TCRs occurred in many.

This sequence was found in a man aged 30 to 45 in good health and CMV-seropositive. The J gene is TRBJ2-1, the V gene TRBV7-3; 13 positions match TRBD2. Sequencing used PBMCs. The CDR3 DNA is TGTGCCAGCAGCCCAGGACTAGCGGGAGACAATGAGCAGTTCTTC. Protein: CASSPGLAGDNEQFF.